This TCR beta chain was identified in a study of spatial heterogeneity in lung cancer. Across the whole study: Alpha-chain sequences were detected in numbers that were consistently lower than beta-chain sequences. Raw reads contained each unique TCR and UMI combination more than ten times on average.

There are 13 residues in the CDR3. Looked up from germline, CDR1 is DFQATT and CDR2 is SNEGSKA (reference sequence). Between the trimmed V and J ends, which lost 2 bases and 5 bases, there was a span of 11 bases. This clonotype was recorded a few times. Time point defined: sample taken at primary tumor resection. The donor group consisted of roughly 70 patients who had untreated, early-stage non-small cell lung cancer. Whole RNA from tumor, nontumor lung or frozen PBMC was sequenced unsorted. TCRdb re-analysed the 5' RACE reads in MiXCR, keeping a single row per CDR3 protein. The sample holds about 61,000 distinct CDR3 sequences; around 6% are singletons and the top ten take over 12%.

The V call is TRBV20-1, the J call TRBJ2-3; D gene ambiguous. Sequencing used PBMCs, obtained at surgery. The clonotype was recovered from a female donor with early-stage non-small cell lung cancer. CDR3: CSARMSGRDTQYF. The CDR3 DNA follows: TGCAGTGCTAGAATGTCCGGACGAGATACGCAGTATTTT.